This T cell receptor (beta chain) emerged from a study of T cell responses to AZD1222 COVID-19 vaccine. Study observations and caveats: Spike as a whole was targeted by vaccine-associated CD4 TCRs, dominant at 160-218 and 743-854. At baseline, just 6 or 7 AZD1222 recipients tested seropositive. In all cases, repertoires were sampled only after the peak T cell response.

The protocol was immunoSEQ multiplex PCR, while the TCRdb copy is restricted to in-frame clones and leaves out a portion. The repertoire holds some 87,000 clones, with approximately 90% as singletons. Germline CDR1 and CDR2: WSHSY and SAAADI. V was shortened by 0 bases and J by 4 bases, with 10 bases between the two germline ends. The CDR3 runs 15 residues. This clone has more than one count but fewer than ten. Its antigen is undetermined. The TCR was taken from an adult in good health. V and J are TRBV10-2 and TRBJ1-5; no firm D call. This specimen was peripheral blood, taken on day 0 of MenACWY control vaccination. CDR3 loop: CASSESFDGNQPQHF. The CDR3 region has the DNA TGCGCCAGCAGTGAGTCCTTTGACGGGAATCAGCCCCAGCATTTT.